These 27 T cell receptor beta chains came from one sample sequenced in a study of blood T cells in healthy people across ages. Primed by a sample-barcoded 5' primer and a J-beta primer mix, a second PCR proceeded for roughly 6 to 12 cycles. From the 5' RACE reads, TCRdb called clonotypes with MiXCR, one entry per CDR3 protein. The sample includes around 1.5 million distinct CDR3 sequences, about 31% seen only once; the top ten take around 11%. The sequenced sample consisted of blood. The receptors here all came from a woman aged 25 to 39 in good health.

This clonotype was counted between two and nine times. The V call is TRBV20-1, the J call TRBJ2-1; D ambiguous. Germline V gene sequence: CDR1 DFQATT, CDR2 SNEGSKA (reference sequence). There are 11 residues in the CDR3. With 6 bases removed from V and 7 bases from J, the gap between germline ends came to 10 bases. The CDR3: CSARVRNEQFF. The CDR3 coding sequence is TGCAGTGCCCGGGTAAGGAATGAGCAGTTCTTC.

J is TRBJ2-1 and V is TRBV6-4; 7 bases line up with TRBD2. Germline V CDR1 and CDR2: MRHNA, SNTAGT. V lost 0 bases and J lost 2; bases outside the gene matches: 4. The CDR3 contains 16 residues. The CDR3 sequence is CASSDSGTKTYNEQFF. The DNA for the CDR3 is TGTGCCAGCAGTGACTCGGGGACTAAAACCTACAATGAGCAGTTCTTC.

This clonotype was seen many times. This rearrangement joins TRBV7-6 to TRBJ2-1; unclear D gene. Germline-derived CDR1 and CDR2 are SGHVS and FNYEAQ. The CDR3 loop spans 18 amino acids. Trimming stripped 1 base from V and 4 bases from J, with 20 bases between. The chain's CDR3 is CASSLGAKWGSRYNEQFF. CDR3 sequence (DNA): TGTGCCAGCAGCTTAGGGGCAAAATGGGGTTCTCGTTACAATGAGCAGTTCTTC.

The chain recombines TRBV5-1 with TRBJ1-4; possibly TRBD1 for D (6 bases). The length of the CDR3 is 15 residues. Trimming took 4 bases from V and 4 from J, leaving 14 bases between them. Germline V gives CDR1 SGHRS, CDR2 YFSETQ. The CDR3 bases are TGCGCCAGCAGCCCCCGACAGGCTCATAATGAAAAACTGTTTTTT. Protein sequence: CASSPRQAHNEKLFF.

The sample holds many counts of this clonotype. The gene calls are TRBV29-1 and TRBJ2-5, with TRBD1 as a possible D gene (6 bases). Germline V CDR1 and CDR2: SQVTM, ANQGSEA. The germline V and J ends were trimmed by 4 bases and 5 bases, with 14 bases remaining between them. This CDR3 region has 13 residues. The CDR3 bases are TGCAGCGTTGGGGCAGGGGCCGTGGAGACCCAGTACTTC. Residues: CSVGAGAVETQYF.

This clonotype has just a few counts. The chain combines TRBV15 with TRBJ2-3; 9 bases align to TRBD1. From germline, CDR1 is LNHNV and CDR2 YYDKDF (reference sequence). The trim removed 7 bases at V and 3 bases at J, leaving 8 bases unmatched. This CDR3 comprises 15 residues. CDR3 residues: CATTRDRVVTDTQYF. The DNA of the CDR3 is TGTGCCACCACTCGGGACAGGGTTGTTACAGATACGCAGTATTTT.

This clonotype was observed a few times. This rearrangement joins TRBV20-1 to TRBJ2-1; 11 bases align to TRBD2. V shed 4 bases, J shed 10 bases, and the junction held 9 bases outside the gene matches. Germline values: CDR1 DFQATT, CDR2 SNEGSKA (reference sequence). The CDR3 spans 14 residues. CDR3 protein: CSANLAGGTGEQFF. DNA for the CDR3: TGCAGTGCTAATTTAGCGGGGGGGACCGGGGAGCAGTTCTTC.

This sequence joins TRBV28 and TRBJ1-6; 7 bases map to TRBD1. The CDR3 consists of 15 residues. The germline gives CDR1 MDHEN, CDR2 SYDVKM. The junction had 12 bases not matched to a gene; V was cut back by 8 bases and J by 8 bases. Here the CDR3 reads CASGRQGVSYSPLHF. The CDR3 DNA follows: TGTGCCAGCGGTAGACAGGGAGTATCCTATTCACCCCTCCACTTT.

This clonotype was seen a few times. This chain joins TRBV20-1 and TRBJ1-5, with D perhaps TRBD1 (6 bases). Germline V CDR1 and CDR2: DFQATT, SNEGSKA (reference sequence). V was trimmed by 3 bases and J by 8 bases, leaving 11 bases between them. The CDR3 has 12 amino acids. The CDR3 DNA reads TGCAGTGCTAGCCGGGACATGAAGCCCCAGCATTTT. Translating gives CSASRDMKPQHF.

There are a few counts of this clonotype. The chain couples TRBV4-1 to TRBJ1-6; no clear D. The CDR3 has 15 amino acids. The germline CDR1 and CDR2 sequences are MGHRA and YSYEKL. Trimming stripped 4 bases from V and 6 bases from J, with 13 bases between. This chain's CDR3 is CASSPLLLINSPLHF. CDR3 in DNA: TGCGCCAGCAGCCCCCTCTTGTTAATTAATTCACCCCTCCACTTT.

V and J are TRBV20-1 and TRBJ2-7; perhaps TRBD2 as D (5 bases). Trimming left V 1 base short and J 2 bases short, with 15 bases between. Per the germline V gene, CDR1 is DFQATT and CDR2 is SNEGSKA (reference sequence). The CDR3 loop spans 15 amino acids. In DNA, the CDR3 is TGCAGTGCTAGAGCACCCTCAGGAGGCGCCTACGAGCAGTACTTC. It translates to CSARAPSGGAYEQYF.

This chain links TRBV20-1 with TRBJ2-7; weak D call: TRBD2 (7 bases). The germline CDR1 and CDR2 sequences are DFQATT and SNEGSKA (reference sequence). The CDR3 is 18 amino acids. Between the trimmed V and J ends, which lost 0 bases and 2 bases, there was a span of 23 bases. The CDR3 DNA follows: TGCAGTGCTAGAGATCCAGCGGGGAAAATCGGGGGCCCCTACGAGCAGTACTTC. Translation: CSARDPAGKIGGPYEQYF.

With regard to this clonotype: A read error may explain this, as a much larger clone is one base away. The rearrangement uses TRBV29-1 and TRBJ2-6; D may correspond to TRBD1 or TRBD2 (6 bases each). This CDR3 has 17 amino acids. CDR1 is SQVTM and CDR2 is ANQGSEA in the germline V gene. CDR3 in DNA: TGCAGGGGGGGCCCAGGTCGGACCGATCCTGGGGCCAACGTCCTGACTTTC. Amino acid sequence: CRGGPGRTDPGANVLTF.

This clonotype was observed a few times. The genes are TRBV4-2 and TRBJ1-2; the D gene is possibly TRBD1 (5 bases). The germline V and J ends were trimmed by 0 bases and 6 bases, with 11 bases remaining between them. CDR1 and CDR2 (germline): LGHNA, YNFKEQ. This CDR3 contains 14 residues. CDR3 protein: CASSQEGEGHGYTF. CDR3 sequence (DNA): TGTGCCAGCAGCCAAGAAGGGGAGGGCCATGGCTACACCTTC.

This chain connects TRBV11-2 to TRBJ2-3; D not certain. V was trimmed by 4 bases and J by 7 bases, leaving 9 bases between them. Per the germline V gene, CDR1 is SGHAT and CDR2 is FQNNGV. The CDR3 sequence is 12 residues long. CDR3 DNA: TGTGCCAGCAGCTCTTTCCGGAATACGCAGTATTTT. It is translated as CASSSFRNTQYF.

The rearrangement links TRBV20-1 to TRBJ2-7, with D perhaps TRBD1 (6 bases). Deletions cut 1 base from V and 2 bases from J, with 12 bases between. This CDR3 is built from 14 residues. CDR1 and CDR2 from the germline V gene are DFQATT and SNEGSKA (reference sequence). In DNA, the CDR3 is TGCAGTGCTAGAGCGAGGACAGTTGCCTACGAGCAGTACTTC. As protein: CSARARTVAYEQYF.

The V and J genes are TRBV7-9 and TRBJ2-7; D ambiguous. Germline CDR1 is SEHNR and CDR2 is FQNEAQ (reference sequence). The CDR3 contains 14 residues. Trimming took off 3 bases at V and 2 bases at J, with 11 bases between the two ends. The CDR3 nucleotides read TGTGCCAGCAGCTTGCCAAGTGTACCCTACGAGCAGTACTTC. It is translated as CASSLPSVPYEQYF.

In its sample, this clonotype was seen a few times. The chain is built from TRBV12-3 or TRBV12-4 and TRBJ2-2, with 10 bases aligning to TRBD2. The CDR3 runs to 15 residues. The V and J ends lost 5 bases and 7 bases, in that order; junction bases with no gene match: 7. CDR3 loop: CASSTGLAFVGELFF. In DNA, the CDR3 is TGTGCCAGCAGTACGGGACTAGCGTTTGTCGGGGAGCTGTTTTTT.

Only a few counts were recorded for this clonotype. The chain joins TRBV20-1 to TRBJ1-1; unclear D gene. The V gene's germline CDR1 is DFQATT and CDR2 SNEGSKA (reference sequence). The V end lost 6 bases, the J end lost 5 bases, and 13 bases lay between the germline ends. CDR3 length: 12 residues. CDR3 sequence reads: CSAQTDITEAFF. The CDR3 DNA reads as TGCAGTGCCCAGACCGATATTACTGAAGCTTTCTTT.

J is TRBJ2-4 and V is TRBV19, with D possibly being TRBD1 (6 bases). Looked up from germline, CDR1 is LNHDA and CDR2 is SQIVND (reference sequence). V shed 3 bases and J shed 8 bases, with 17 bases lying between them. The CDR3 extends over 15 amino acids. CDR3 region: CASSMVGATKDIQYF. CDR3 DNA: TGTGCCAGTAGTATGGTGGGGGCTACGAAAGACATTCAGTACTTC.

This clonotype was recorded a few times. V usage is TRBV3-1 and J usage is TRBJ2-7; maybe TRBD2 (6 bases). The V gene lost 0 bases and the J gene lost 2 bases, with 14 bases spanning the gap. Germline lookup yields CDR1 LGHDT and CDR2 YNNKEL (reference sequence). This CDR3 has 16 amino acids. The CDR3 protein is CASSQEGRDLAYEQYF. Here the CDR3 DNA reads TGTGCCAGCAGCCAAGAAGGCCGGGACTTAGCCTACGAGCAGTACTTC.

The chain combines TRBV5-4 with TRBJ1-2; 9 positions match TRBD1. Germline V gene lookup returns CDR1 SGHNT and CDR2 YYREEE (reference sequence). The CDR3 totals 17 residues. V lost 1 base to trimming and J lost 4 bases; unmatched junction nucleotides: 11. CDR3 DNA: TGTGCCAGCAGCTTGCGTCCCGTTGGGACAGGGATCTATGGCTACACCTTC. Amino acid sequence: CASSLRPVGTGIYGYTF.

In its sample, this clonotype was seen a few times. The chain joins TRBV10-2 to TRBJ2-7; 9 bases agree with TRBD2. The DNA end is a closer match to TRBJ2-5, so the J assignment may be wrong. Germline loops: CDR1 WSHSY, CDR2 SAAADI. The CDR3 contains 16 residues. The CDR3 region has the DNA TGCGCCAGCATTATGGGCGCGCGGGGGGGAAAAGAGACCCAGTACTTC. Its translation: CASIMGARGGKETQYF.

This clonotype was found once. CDR3 DNA: TGTGCCAGCAGTGAAGCGCTTAACCCCCCGAGAGAGTACTTC. It is translated as CASSEALNPPREYF. This sequence joins TRBV6-1 and TRBJ2-5, with D unclear. V lost 0 bases and J 12 bases, leaving 17 bases between the germline ends. The CDR3 has 14 amino acids. Germline V gene lookup returns CDR1 MNHNS and CDR2 SASEGT.

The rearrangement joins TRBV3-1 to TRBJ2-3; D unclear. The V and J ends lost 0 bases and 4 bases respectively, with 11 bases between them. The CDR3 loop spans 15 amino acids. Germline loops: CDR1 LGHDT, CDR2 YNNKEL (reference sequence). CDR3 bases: TGTGCCAGCAGCCAAGATCCCAGGATTCCAGATACGCAGTATTTT. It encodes CASSQDPRIPDTQYF.

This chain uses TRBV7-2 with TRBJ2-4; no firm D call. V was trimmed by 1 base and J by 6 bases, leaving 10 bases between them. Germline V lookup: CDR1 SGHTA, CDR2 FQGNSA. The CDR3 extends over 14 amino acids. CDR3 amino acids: CASSLEERRNIQYF. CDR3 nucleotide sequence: TGTGCCAGCAGCTTAGAAGAGAGGCGAAACATTCAGTACTTC.

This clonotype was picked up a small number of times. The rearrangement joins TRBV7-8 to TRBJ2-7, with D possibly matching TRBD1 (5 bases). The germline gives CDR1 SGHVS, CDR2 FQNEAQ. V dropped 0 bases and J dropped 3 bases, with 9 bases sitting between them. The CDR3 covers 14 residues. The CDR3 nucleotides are TGTGCCAGCAGCTTAGCGGCAGGGCTCTACGAGCAGTACTTC. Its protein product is CASSLAAGLYEQYF. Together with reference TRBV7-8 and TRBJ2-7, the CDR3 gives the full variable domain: GAGVSQSPRYKVAKRGQDVALRCDPISGHVSLFWYQQALGQGPEFLTYFQNEAQLDKSGLPSDRFFAERPEGSVSTLKIQRTQQEDSAVYLCASSLAAGLYEQYFGPGTRLTVT.